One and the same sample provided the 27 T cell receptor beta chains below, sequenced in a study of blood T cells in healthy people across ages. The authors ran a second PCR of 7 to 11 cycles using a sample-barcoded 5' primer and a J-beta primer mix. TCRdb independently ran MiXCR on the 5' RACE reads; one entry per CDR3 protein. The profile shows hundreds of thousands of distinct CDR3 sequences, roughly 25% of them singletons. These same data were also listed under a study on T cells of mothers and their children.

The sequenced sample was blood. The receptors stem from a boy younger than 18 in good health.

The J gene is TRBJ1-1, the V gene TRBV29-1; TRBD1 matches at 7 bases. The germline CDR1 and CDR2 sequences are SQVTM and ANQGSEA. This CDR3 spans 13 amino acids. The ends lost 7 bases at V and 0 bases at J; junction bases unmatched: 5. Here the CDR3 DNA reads TGCAGCGCCCACAGGGGCATGAACACTGAAGCTTTCTTT. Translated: CSAHRGMNTEAFF.

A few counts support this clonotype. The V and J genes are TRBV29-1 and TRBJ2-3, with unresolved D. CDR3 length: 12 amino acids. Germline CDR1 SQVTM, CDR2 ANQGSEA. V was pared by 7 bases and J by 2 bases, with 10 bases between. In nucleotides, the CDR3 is TGCAGCGCAGACGGAGACACAGATACGCAGTATTTT. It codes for CSADGDTDTQYF.

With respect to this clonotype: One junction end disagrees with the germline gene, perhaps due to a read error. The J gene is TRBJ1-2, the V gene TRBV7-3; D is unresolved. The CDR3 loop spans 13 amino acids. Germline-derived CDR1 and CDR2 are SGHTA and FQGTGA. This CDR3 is CASSLGRGYGHTF. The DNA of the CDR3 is TGTGCCAGCAGCTTAGGGCGGGGATATGGCCACACCTTC.

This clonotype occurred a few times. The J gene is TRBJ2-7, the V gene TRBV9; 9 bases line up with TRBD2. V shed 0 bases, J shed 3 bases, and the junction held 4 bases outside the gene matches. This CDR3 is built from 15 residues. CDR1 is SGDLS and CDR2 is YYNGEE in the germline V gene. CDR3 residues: CASSVVVAGVYEQYF. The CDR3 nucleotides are TGTGCCAGCAGCGTAGTGGTAGCGGGGGTCTACGAGCAGTACTTC.

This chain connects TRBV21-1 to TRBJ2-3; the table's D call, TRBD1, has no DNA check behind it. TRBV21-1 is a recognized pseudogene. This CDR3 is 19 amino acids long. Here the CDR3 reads CASSYDRGDLTDGTDTQYF. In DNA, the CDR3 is TGTGCCAGCAGCTACGACCGAGGGGACCTAACTGATGGAACAGATACGCAGTATTTT.

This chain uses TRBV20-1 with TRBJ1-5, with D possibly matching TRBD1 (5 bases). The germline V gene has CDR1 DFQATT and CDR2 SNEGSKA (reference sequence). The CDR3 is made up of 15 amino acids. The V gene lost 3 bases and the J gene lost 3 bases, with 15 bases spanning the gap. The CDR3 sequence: CSASRDGSFNQPQHF. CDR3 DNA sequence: TGCAGTGCTAGCCGGGACGGATCCTTCAATCAGCCCCAGCATTTT.

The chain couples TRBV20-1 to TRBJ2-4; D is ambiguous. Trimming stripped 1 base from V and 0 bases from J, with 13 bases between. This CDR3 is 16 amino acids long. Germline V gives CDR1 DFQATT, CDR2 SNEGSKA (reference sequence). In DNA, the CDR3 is TGCAGTGCTAGAGTTCTAGGGCTTTCAGCCAAAAACATTCAGTACTTC. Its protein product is CSARVLGLSAKNIQYF.

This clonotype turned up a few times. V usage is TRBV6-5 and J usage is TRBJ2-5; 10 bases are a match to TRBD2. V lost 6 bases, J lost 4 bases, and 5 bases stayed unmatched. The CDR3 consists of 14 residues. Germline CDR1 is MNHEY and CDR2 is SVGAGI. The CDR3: CASRMGLALETQYF. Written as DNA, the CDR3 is TGTGCCAGCAGAATGGGACTAGCGCTAGAGACCCAGTACTTC.

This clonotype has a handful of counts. CDR3: CASSVGGTPTDTQYF. The CDR3 DNA reads as TGTGCCAGCAGCGTGGGGGGGACCCCCACAGATACGCAGTATTTT. The chain has TRBV9 and TRBJ2-3, with TRBD2 matching 7 bases. V gave up 2 bases and J gave up 2 bases; unmatched junction bases: 5. CDR1 is SGDLS and CDR2 is YYNGEE in the germline V gene. There are 15 residues in the CDR3.

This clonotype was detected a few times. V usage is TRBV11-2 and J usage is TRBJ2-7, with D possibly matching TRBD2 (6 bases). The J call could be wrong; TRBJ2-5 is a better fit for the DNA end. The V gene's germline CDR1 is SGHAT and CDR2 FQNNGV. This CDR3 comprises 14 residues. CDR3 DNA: TGTGCCACCAACCAGGGAGGAGGCCAAGAGACCCAGTACTTC. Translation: CATNQGGGQETQYF.

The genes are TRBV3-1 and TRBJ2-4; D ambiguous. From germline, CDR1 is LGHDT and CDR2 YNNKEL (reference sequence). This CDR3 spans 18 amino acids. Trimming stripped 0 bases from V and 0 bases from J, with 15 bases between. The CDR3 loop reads CASSQEWKTTLAKNIQYF. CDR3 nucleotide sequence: TGTGCCAGCAGCCAAGAGTGGAAGACAACACTAGCCAAAAACATTCAGTACTTC.

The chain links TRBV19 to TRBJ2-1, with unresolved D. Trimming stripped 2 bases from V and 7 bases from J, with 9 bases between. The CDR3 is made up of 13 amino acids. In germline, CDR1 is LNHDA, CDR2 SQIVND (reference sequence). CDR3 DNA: TGTGCCAGTAGTATAAGGACCCAGAATGAGCAGTTCTTC. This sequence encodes CASSIRTQNEQFF.

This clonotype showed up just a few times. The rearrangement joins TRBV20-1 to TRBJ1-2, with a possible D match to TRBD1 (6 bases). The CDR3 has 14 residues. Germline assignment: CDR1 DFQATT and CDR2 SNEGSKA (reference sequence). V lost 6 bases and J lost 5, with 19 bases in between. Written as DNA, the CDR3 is TGCAGTGCGACAGTGGGGGGGCTAGGGTATGGCTACACCTTC. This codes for CSATVGGLGYGYTF.

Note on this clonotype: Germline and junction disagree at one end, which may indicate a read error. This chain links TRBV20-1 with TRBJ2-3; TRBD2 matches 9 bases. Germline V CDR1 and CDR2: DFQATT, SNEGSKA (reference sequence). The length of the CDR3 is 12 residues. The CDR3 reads CSARSGGDTQYF. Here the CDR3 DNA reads TGCAGCGCTAGGAGCGGGGGGGATACGCAGTATTTT.

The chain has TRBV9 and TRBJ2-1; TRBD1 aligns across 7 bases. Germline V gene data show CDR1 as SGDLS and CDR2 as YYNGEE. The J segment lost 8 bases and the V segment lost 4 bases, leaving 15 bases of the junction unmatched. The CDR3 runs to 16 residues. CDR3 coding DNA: TGTGCCAGCAGCCCCCGGACAGGCCCTACGAGGGATGAGCAGTTCTTC. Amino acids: CASSPRTGPTRDEQFF.

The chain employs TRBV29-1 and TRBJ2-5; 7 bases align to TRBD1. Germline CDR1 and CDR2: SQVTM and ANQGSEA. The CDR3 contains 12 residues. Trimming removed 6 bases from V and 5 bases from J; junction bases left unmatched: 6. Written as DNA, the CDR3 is TGCAGCGTCCGACAGGGCGTCGAGACCCAGTACTTC. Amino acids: CSVRQGVETQYF. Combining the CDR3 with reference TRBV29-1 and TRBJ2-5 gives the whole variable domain SAVISQKPSRDICQRGTSLTIQCQVDSQVTMMFWYRQQPGQSLTLIATANQGSEATYESGFVIDKFPISRPNLTFSTLTVSNMSPEDSSIYLCSVRQGVETQYFGPGTRLLVL.

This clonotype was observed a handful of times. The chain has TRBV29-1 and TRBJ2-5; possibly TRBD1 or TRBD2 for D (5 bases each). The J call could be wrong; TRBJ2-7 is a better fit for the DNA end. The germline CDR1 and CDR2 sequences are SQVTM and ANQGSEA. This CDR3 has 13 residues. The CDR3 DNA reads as TGCAGCGTTTCTACCGGGACGGTTGCCGAGCAGTACTTC. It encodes CSVSTGTVAEQYF.

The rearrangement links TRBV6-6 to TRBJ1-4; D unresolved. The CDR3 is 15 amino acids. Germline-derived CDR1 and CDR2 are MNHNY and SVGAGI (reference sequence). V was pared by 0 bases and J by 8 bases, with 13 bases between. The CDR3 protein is CASSYSMTVYEKLFF. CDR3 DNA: TGTGCCAGCAGTTACTCGATGACCGTTTACGAAAAACTGTTTTTT.

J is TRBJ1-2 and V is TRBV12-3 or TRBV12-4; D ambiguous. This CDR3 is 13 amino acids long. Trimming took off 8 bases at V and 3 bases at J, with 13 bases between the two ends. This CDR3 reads CASRLGWDYGYTF. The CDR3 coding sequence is TGTGCCAGCCGACTCGGTTGGGACTATGGCTACACCTTC.

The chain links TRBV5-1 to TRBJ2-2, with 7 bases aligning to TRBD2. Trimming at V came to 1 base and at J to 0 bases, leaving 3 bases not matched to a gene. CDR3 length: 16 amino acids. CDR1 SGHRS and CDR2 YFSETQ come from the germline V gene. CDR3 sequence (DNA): TGCGCCAGCAGCTTGATGCGGGGGTCGAACACCGGGGAGCTGTTTTTT. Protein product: CASSLMRGSNTGELFF.

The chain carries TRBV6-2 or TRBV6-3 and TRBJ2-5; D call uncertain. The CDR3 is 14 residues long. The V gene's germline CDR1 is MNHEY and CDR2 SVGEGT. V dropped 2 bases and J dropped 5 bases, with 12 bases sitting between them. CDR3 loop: CASSYRPERETQYF. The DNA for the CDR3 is TGTGCCAGCAGTTACCGACCCGAGAGGGAGACCCAGTACTTC.

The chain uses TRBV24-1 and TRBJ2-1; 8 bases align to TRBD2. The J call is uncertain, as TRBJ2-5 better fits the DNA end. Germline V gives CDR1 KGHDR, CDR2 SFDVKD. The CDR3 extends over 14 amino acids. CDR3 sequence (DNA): TGTGCCACCAGTGACCGACTAGCGTCGGAGACCCAGTACTTC. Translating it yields CATSDRLASETQYF.

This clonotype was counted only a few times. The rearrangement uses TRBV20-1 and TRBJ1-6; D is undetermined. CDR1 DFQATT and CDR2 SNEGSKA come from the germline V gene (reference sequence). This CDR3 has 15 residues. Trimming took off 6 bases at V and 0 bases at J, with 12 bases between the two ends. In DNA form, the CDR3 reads TGCAGTGCCTCGGAGGAGAACTCCTATAATTCACCCCTCCACTTT. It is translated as CSASEENSYNSPLHF.

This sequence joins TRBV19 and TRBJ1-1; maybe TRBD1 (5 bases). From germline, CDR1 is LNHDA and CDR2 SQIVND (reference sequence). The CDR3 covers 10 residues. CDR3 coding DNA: TGTGCAGGGGTGAACACTGAAGCTTTCTTT. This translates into CAGVNTEAFF.

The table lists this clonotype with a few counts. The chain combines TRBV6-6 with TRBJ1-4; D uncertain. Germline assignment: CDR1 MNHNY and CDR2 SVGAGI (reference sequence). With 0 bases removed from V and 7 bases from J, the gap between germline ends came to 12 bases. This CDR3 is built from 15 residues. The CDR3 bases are TGTGCCAGCAGTTACTCCCCGACCGGAATTGAAAAACTGTTTTTT. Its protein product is CASSYSPTGIEKLFF.

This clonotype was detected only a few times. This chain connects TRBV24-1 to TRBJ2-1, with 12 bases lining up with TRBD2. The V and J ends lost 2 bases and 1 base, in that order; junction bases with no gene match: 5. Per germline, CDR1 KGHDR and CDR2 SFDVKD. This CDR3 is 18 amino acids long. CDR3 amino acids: CATSDSSGRVGSYNEQFF. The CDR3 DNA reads TGTGCCACCAGTGATTCTAGCGGGAGGGTAGGGTCCTACAATGAGCAGTTCTTC.

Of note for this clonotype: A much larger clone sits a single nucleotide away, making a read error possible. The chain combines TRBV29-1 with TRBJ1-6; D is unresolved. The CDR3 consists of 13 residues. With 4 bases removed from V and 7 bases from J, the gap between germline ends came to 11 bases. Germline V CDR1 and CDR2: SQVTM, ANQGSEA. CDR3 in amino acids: CSVASDGNSPLHF. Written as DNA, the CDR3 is TGCAGCGTTGCCAGTGACGGAAATTCACCCCTCCACTTT.